This TCR beta chain was sequenced during a study of blood T cell repertoires in COVID-19. Repertoires were generated with immunoSEQ multiplex PCR, while TCRdb's copy carries only in-frame clones and drops some. The sample has roughly 200,000 clones, 86% seen once; the top ten hold 5.6%. Donors were grouped by their self-reported clinical history. Sequenced: PBMCs or T cells enriched from blood (not recorded which). This TCR came from a man aged 40-49 years with acute COVID-19.

The CDR3 DNA is TGTGCCAGCAGCAAAGACCTAGCGGTACGCACAGATACGCAGTATTTT. It is translated as CASSKDLAVRTDTQYF. The chain is built from TRBV21-1 and TRBJ2-3; TRBD2 reflects the table's D call only, with no check against the DNA. TRBV21-1 counts as a pseudogene. This CDR3 is built from 16 residues.